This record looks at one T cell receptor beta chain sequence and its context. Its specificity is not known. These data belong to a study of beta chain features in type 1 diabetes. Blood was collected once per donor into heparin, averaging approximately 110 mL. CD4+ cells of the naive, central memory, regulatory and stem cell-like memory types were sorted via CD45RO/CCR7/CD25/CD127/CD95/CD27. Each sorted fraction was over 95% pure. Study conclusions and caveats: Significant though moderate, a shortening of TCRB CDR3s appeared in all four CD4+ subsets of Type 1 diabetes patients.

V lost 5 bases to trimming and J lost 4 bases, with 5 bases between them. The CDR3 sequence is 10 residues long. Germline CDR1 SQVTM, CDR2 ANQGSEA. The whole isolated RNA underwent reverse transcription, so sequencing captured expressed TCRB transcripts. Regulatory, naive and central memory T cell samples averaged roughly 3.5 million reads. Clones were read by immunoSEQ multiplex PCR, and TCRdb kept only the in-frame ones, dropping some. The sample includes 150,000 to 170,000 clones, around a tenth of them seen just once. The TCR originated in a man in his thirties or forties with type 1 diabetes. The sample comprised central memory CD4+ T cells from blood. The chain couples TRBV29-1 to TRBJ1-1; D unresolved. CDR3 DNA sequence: TGCAGCGTTCAGATCACTGAAGCTTTCTTT. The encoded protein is CSVQITEAFF.